Listed below are T cell receptor beta chains from one sample, sequenced in a study of radiotherapy plus CTLA-4 blockade in lung cancer. The repertoire was sequenced with immunoSEQ multiplex PCR; TCRdb's copy has only in-frame clones and lacks some. Of 55,000 to 65,000 clones listed, around 69% are singletons. The sequences come from peripheral blood, collected from a patient treated with radiotherapy plus ipilimumab. The receptors here all came from a human donor with non-small cell lung cancer who had a complete response to radiotherapy plus ipilimumab. CDR3s include the opening cysteine and the closing phenylalanine or tryptophan. Each record gives: V gene, J gene, CDR3 protein.

v_call: TRBV19
j_call: TRBJ2-5
cdr3_aa: CASSAGLAGQGETQYF

v_call: TRBV19
j_call: TRBJ1-1
cdr3_aa: CASSHRDLNRVGLGGTEAFF

v_call: TRBV4-3
j_call: TRBJ1-3
cdr3_aa: CASSHLTGGIGNTIYF

v_call: TRBV4-1
j_call: NA
cdr3_aa: CASSQETRAGAEQYF

v_call: TRBV29-1
j_call: TRBJ1-4
cdr3_aa: CSVVYREKLFF

v_call: TRBV18
j_call: TRBJ2-7
cdr3_aa: CASSPRLASEQYF

v_call: TRBV7-2
j_call: TRBJ2-6
cdr3_aa: CASSPREAGANVLTF

v_call: TRBV5-1
j_call: TRBJ2-5
cdr3_aa: CASSFLGGAQETQYF

v_call: TRBV28
j_call: TRBJ2-5
cdr3_aa: CASSLSSGLIETQYF

v_call: TRBV30
j_call: TRBJ1-2
cdr3_aa: CAWSNRDSGYYGYTF